This T cell receptor (beta chain) was documented in a study of CD8 T cells in Susac syndrome. General study points: Within Susac syndrome CD4+ T cell repertoires, clonal expansion was not evident.

Random hexamers served to reverse transcribe roughly 0.45 to 1 ug RNA. TCR beta CDR3 was amplified by immunoSEQ covering 54 Vbeta and 13 Jbeta. MiXCR was run by TCRdb on the immunoSEQ multiplex PCR reads, yielding one entry per CDR3 protein. The sample has under 200,000 distinct CDR3 sequences, around nine tenths seen once. The CDR3 runs 12 residues. V was pared by 6 bases and J by 3 bases, with 11 bases between. The germline CDR1 and CDR2 sequences are SQVTM and ANQGSEA. CD8+ and CD4+ T cells were negatively isolated; TEMRA cells were FACS-enriched. A note on this clonotype: Its antigen is undetermined.

The sequence came from a human donor with Susac syndrome. The chain carries TRBV29-1 and TRBJ1-2, with D maybe TRBD1 (6 bases). The sample consisted of CD4+ T cells from PBMCs. CDR3 residues: CSVSRTDYGYTF. The CDR3 nucleotides are TGCAGCGTGTCAAGGACAGACTATGGCTACACCTTC.